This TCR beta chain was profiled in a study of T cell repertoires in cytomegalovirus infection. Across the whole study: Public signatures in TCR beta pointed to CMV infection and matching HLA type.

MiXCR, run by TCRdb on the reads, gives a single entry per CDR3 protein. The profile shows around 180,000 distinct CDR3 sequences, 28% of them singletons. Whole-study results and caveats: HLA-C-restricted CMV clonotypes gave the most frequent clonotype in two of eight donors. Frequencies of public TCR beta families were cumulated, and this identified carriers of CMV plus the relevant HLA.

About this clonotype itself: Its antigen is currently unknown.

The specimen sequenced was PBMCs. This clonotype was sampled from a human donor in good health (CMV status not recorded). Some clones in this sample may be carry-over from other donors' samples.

The chain's CDR3 is CASSIQGPNTEAFF. As DNA, the CDR3 is TGTGCCAGTAGTATTCAGGGGCCGAACACTGAAGCTTTCTTT. This chain joins TRBV19 and TRBJ1-1; D is perhaps TRBD1 (6 bases). CDR1 and CDR2 from the germline V gene are LNHDA and SQIVND (reference sequence). V was pared by 3 bases and J by 1 base, with 9 bases between. This CDR3 is built from 14 residues.